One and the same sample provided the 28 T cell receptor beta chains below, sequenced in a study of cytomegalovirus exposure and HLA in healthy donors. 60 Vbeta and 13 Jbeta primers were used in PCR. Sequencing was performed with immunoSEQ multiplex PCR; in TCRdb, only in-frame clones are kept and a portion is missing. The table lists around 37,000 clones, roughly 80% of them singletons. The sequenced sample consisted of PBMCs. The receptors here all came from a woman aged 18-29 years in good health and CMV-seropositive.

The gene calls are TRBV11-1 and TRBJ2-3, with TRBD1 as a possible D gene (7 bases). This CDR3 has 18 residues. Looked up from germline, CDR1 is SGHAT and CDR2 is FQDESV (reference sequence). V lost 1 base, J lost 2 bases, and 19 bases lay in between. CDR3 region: CASSLGGSEGAHTDTQYF. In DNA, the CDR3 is TGTGCCAGCAGCTTAGGAGGATCGGAGGGGGCCCACACAGATACGCAGTATTTT.

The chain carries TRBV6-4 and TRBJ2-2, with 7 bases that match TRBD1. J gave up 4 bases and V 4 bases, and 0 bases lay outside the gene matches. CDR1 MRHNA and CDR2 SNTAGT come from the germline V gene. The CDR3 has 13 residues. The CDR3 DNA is TGTGCCAGCAGTGGGGACAGCACCGGGGAGCTGTTTTTT. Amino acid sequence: CASSGDSTGELFF.

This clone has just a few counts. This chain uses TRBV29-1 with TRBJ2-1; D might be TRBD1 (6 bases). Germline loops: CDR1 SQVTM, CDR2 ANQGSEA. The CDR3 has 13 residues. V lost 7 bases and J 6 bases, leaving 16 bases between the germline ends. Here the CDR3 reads CSETGLRGNEQFF. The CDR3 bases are TGCAGCGAGACAGGCTTACGGGGCAATGAGCAGTTCTTC.

The CDR3 coding sequence is TGTGCCAGCAGCGAAGGACAGGGAGGAAAAGAGACCCAGTACTTC. It specifies CASSEGQGGKETQYF. This chain links TRBV7-2 with TRBJ2-5; 8 bases line up with TRBD1. V was pared by 5 bases and J by 3 bases, with 8 bases of the junction left unmatched. Germline CDR1 SGHTA, CDR2 FQGNSA. This CDR3 is built from 15 residues.

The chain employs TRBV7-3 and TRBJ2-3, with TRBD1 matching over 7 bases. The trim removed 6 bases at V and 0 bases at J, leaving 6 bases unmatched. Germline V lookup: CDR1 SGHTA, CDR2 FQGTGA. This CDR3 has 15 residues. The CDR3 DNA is TGTGCCAGCAGACAGAGGGGGCAGAGCACAGATACGCAGTATTTT. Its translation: CASRQRGQSTDTQYF.

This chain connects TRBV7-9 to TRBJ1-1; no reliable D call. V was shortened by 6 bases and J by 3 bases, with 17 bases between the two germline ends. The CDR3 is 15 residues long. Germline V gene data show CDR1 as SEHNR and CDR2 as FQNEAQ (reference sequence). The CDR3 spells CASSGPRRVDTEAFF. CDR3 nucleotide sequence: TGTGCCAGCAGTGGCCCCAGGCGGGTGGACACTGAAGCTTTCTTT.

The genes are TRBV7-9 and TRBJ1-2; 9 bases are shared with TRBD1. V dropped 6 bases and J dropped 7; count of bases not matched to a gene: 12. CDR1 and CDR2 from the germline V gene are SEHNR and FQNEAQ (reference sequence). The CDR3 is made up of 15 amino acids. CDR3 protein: CASSGTGGTFFGYTF. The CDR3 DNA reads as TGTGCCAGCAGTGGCACAGGGGGCACCTTCTTTGGCTACACCTTC.

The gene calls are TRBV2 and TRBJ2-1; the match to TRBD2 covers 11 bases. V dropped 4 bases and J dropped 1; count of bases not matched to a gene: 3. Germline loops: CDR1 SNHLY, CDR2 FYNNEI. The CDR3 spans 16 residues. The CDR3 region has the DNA TGTGCCAGCAGTGTAACTAGCGGGAGTTCCTACAATGAGCAGTTCTTC. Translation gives CASSVTSGSSYNEQFF.

The CDR3 DNA reads TGTGCCAGCAGTTCCCTCCCCGGGGGGGGGCCAGGGCATTTT. Its translation: CASSSLPGGGPGHF. The gene calls are TRBV28 and TRBJ1-5; D might be TRBD1 (6 bases). The CDR3 sequence is 14 residues long. Trimming took off 4 bases at V and 15 bases at J, with 22 bases between the two ends. CDR1 is MDHEN and CDR2 is SYDVKM in the germline V gene.

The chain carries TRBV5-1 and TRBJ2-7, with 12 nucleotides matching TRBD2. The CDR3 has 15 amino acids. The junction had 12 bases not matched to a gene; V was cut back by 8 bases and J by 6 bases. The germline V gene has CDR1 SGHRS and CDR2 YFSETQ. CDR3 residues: CASGLAGPAYAEQYF. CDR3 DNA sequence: TGCGCCAGTGGACTAGCGGGACCGGCGTATGCCGAGCAGTACTTC.

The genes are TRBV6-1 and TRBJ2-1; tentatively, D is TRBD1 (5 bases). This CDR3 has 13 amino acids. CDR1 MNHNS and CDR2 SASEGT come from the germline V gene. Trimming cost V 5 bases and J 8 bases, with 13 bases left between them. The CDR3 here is CASSPQVRDEQFF. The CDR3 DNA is TGTGCCAGCAGTCCACAGGTTAGGGATGAGCAGTTCTTC.

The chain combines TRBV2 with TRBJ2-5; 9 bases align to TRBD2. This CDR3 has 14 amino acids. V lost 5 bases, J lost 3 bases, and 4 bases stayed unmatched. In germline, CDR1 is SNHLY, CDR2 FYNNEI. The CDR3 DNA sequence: TGTGCCAGCAGTCGCCTAGCGGGGAAAGAGACCCAGTACTTC. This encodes CASSRLAGKETQYF.

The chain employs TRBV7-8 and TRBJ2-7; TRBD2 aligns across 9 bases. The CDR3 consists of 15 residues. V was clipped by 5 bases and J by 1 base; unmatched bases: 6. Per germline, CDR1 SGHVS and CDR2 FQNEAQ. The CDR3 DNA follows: TGTGCCAGCAGCCTCGGGACTAGCAGGTCCTACGAGCAGTACTTC. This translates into CASSLGTSRSYEQYF.

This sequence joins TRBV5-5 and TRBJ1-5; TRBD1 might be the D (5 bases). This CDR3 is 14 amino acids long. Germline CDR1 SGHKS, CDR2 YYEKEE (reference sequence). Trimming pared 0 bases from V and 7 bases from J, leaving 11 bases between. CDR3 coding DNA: TGTGCCAGCAGCTTGGTAGTGGGGCGCCAGCCCCAGCATTTT. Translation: CASSLVVGRQPQHF.

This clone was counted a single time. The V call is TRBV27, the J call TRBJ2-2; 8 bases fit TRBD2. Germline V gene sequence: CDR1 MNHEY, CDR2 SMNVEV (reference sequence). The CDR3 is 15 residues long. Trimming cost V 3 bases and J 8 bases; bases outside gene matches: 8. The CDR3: CASSFVTSGRGELFF. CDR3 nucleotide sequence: TGTGCCAGCAGTTTTGTTACTAGCGGTCGTGGGGAGCTGTTTTTT.

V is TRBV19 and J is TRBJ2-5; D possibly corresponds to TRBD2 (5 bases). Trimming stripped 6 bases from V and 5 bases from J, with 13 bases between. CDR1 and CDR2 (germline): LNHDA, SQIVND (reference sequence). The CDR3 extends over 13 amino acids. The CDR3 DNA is TGTGCCAGTAGCCCCGAGGGTGGGGAGACCCAGTACTTC. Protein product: CASSPEGGETQYF. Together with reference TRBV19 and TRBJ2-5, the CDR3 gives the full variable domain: DGGITQSPKYLFRKEGQNVTLSCEQNLNHDAMYWYRQDPGQGLRLIYYSQIVNDFQKGDIAEGYSVSREKKESFPLTVTSAQKNPTAFYLCASSPEGGETQYFGPGTRLLVL.

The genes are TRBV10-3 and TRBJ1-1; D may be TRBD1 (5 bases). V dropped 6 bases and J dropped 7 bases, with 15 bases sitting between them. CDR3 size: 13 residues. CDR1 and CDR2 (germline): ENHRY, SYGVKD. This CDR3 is CAIRSPLGGEAFF. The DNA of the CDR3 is TGTGCCATCAGGAGTCCCCTCGGGGGTGAAGCTTTCTTT.

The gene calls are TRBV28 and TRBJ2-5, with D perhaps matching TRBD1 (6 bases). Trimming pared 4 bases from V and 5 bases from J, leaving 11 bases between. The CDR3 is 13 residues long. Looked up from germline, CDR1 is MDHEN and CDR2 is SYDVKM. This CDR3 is CASSSNQGETQYF. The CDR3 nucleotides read TGTGCCAGCAGTTCCAACCAGGGGGAGACCCAGTACTTC.

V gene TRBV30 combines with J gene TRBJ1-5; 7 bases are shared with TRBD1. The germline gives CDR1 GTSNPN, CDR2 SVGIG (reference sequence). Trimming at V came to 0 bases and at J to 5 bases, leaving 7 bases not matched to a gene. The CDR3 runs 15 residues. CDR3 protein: CAWSVQGSVDQPQHF. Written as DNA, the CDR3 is TGTGCCTGGAGTGTACAGGGGTCAGTCGATCAGCCCCAGCATTTT.

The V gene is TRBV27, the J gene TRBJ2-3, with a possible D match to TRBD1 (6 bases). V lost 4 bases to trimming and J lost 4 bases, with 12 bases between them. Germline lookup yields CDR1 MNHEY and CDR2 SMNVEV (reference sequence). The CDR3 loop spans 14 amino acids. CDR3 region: CASSSLGQSDTQYF. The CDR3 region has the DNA TGTGCCAGCAGTTCCCTCGGACAGTCAGATACGCAGTATTTT.

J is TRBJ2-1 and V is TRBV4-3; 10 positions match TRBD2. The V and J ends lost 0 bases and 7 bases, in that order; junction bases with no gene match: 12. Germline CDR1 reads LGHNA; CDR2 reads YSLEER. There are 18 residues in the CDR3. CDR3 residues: CASSQDPRPSGGSNEQFF. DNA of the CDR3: TGCGCCAGCAGCCAAGACCCCCGGCCTAGCGGGGGATCGAATGAGCAGTTCTTC.

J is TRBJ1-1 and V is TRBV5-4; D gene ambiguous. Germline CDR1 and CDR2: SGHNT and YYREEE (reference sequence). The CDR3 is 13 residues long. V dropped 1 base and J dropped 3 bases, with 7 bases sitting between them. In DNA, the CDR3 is TGTGCCAGCAGCTTGTCCCGGGACACTGAAGCTTTCTTT. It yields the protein CASSLSRDTEAFF.

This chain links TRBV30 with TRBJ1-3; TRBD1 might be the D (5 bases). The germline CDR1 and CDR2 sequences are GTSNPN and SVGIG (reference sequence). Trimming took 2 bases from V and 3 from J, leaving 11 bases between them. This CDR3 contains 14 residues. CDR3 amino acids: CAWSSGLGGNTIYF. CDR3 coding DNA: TGTGCCTGGAGTTCAGGGTTGGGTGGAAACACCATATATTTT.

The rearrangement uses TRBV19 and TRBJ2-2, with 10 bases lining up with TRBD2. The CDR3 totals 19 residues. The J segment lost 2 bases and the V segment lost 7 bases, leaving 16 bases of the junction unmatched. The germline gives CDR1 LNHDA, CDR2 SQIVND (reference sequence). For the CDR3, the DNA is TGTGCCAGTACTAAAGGCCCCCTAGCGGGAGTGCGAAACACCGGGGAGCTGTTTTTT. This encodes CASTKGPLAGVRNTGELFF.

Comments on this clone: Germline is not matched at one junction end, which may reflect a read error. The CDR3 DNA reads as TGTTCCAGCAGCTCCCACCCATTTACTAGCGGAGCTAGCTACGAGCAGTACTTC. It codes for CSSSSHPFTSGASYEQYF. The chain couples TRBV7-9 to TRBJ2-7; 8 nucleotides agree with TRBD2. Germline V gene data show CDR1 as SEHNR and CDR2 as FQNEAQ (reference sequence). This CDR3 has 18 residues.

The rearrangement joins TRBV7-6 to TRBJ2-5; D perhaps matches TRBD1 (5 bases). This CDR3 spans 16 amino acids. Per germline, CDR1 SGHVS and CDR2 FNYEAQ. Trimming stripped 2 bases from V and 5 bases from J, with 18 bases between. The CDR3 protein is CASSLIHQGIKETQYF. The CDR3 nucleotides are TGTGCCAGCAGCTTAATTCACCAGGGAATCAAGGAGACCCAGTACTTC.

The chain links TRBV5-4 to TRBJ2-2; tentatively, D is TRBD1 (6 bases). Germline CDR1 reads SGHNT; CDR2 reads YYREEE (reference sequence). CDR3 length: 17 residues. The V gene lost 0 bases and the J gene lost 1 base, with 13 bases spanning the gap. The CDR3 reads CASSLAGQGWNTGELFF. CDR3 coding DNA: TGTGCCAGCAGCTTGGCGGGCCAGGGGTGGAACACCGGGGAGCTGTTTTTT.

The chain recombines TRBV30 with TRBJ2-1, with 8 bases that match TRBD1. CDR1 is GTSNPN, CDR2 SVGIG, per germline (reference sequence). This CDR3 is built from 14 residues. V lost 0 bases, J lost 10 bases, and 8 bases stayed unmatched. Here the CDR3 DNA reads TGTGCCTGGAGTGTAGACCGGGACAGGTCCGAGCAGTTCTTC. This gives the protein CAWSVDRDRSEQFF.